This TCR beta chain was profiled in a study of identical twins. Findings of the study overall: Analyses based on zero insertions could be partly confounded by invariant MAIT and iNKT cells.

Looked up from germline, CDR1 is LNHNV and CDR2 is YYDKDF (reference sequence). The CDR3 is 14 amino acids. The junction had 5 bases not matched to a gene; V was cut back by 1 base and J by 8 bases. Via MiXCR, TCRdb re-called the 5' RACE reads, giving one row per CDR3 protein. The table has hundreds of thousands of distinct CDR3 sequences, approximately 18% seen once. This clonotype has a handful of counts. What it recognizes is unknown. These data were also reused for a study on T cells expressing NK-cell markers.

The receptor was derived from a young woman in good health. J is TRBJ2-4 and V is TRBV15, with 7 bases aligning to TRBD1. The sequencing input was PBMCs. The CDR3 nucleotides are TGTGCCACCAGCAGAGGACAGGGAAGGGACATTCAGTACTTC. The encoded protein is CATSRGQGRDIQYF.